This TCR beta chain was identified in a study of human T cells and chemical hapten exposure. Findings and limits, study-wide: Expanded TCRs produced significantly more large CDR3 similarity clusters than controls did.

CDR1 is SGHTA, CDR2 FQGNSA, per germline. CDR3 length: 16 amino acids. V gave up 5 bases and J gave up 3 bases, with 16 bases separating them. This clonotype was counted between two and nine times. Its specificity is not known. TCRdb re-derived calls from the RACE reads in MiXCR, one entry per CDR3 protein. The sample yields 280,000 or so distinct CDR3 sequences, over 7.5% seen once. As to time point: pre-sensitization, week 0. Treatment defined: therapeutic diphenylcyclopropenone sensitization with weekly scalp DPC. At every patch-test visit, blood was drawn before the patch test was applied. Each donor was an alopecia patient between 18 and 70 years of age who qualified for DPC.

Sequenced material: whole blood, taken in connection with sensitization to the hapten diphenylcyclopropenone (DPC). The chain couples TRBV7-2 to TRBJ1-4, with D perhaps TRBD1 (6 bases). The sequence came from a man between 18 and 35 years old with alopecia areata. Some clones in this sample may be carry-over from other donors' samples. The CDR3 loop is CASSTRTAAANEKLFF. The CDR3 DNA reads TGTGCCAGCAGCACCCGGACAGCCGCCGCTAATGAAAAACTGTTTTTT. The full variable domain, completed using reference TRBV7-2 and TRBJ1-4, is GAGVSQSPSNKVTEKGKDVELRCDPISGHTALYWYRQSLGQGLEFLIYFQGNSAPDKSGLPSDRFSAERTGGSVSTLTIQRTQQEDSAVYLCASSTRTAAANEKLFFGSGTQLSVL.